This T cell receptor (beta chain) is drawn from a study of T cell responses to AZD1222 COVID-19 vaccine listed by TCRdb under 2021. With respect to the entire study: A total of more than 230 trial participants underwent TCR sequencing, of whom 200 to 220 received two doses of AZD1222 and some 26 received two doses of the MenACWY control vaccine. Trial participants were enrolled by age into 18-55, 56-69 and 70-plus year subgroups, with roughly 160, 29 and 62 TCR-sequenced participants respectively.

Reading the label with the study, this specimen's time point is: baseline before first vaccination. The label giving this sample's treatment or condition can be read as: meningococcal conjugate vaccine given as trial control. The vaccinee samples were drawn from two UK trials, COV001 and COV002, one of which was a single-blind randomized controlled phase 2/3 trial testing AZD1222 (ChAdOx1 nCoV-19) in healthy adults. For TCRbeta chain sequencing, PBMC samples were collected from trial participants at day 0 and at day 28 after the second dose. Here V drops 1 base and J drops 2 bases, and the junction holds 5 bases not matched to any gene. Per the germline V gene, SGHTA is the CDR1 and FQGNSA is the CDR2. From cysteine to phenylalanine, the CDR3 is 15 amino acids long. CDR3 DNA is the only sequence kept; it has 45 bases, read in frame from the first base. The CDR3 regions of human TCRbeta chains were analyzed by immunosequencing. For the original study's pipeline: Repertoire TCRs were matched against a reference library of SARS-CoV-2-specific TCRs generated with the MIRA antigen-specificity platform. Breadth meant the fraction of unique TCRs that were SARS-CoV-2-associated, whereas depth meant the fraction of total T cells that were SARS-CoV-2-associated. Using the MIRA data, each spike-specific TCR was mapped to the spike region that the TCR reacts to and placed in a CD4 or CD8 class. Log10-transformed breadth and depth values were compared by one-way ANOVA with Sidak's multiple comparisons tests. The clones in this table, taken by TCRdb from immuneACCESS, are in-frame only. Not every clone is retained; where verified, under half of the shortfall comes from an unresolved V gene, and the cause of the rest is unknown. The V and J calls and clone size are taken from that table; D and trimming were inferred from the DNA. This sample is represented by under 200,000 clones; about 90% of them were singletons. Around 4.6% of the sample is held by the ten biggest clonotypes.

Points the paper makes about the study in general: No day 14 peak-response samples were available, so repertoires were characterized only after the peak T cell response. A significant rise in spike-specific TCR breadth and depth was observed after two AZD1222 doses relative to day 0 and relative to MenACWY recipients. Reportedly, close to half of the unique spike-specific TCRs recognized epitopes lying outside the regions that are mutated in the B.1.351 and B.1.1.7 variants. In the small 56-69-year group, the increase in depth fell short of significance, most likely because of low power. Conclusions about previously exposed vaccinees were limited because only six AZD1222 recipients were SARS-CoV-2 seropositive at baseline. CD4 TCRs associated with the vaccine covered the entire spike protein, and the dominant responses were in regions 160-218 and 743-854. Participants were mostly white British and included more females than males, and it was suggested by the authors that clonal diversity may have been underestimated.

A word on this clone: There is no known antigen for this receptor. No base qualities exist here, and no much larger clone lies one base off it.

Recombination joined TRBV7-2 with TRBJ2-7; TRBD2 aligns with 7 central bases. Sequencing was performed on peripheral blood, taken on day 0 of MenACWY control vaccination. This sequence was found in an adult in good health. CDR3 reads: CASSLGGTITYEQYF. The nucleotide sequence reads TGTGCCAGCAGCTTAGGTGGGACTATCACCTACGAGCAGTACTTC.